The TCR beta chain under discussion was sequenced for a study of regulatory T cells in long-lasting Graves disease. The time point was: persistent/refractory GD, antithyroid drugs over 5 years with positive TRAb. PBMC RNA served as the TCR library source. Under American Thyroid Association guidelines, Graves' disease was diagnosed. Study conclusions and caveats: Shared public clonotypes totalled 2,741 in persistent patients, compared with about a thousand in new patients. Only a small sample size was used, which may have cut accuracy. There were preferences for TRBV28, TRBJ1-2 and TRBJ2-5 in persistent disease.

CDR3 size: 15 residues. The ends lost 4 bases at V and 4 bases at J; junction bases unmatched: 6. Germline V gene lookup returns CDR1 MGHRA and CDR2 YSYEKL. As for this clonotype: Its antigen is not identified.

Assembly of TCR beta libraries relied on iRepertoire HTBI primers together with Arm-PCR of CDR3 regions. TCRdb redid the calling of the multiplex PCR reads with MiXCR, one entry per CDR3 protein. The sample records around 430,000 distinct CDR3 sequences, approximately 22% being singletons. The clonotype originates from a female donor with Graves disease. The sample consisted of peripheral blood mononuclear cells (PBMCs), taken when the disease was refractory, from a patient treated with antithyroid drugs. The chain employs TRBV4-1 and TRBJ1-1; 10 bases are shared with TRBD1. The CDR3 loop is CASSLDDRGRTEAFF. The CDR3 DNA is TGCGCCAGCAGCCTAGATGACAGGGGGCGCACTGAAGCTTTCTTT.